A single sample is the source of the 3 T cell receptor beta chains below, sequenced in a study of cytomegalovirus exposure and HLA in healthy donors. Use of 60 Vbeta and 13 Jbeta primers characterized the PCR. The repertoire was sequenced with immunoSEQ multiplex PCR; TCRdb's copy has only in-frame clones and lacks some. Of around 150,000 clones detected, roughly 76% appear once; the ten largest clones hold under 15%. Material for sequencing was PBMCs. These receptors originate from a human donor in good health.

V gene TRBV7-9 combines with J gene TRBJ2-3, with 7 bases that match TRBD2. The CDR3 is 15 residues long. From germline, CDR1 is SEHNR and CDR2 FQNEAQ (reference sequence). Trimming took 3 bases from V and 3 from J; bases not matched to a gene: 6. CDR3 residues: CASSLGGLETDTQYF. The CDR3 region has the DNA TGTGCCAGCAGCTTGGGAGGACTAGAAACAGATACGCAGTATTTT.

The chain joins TRBV4-1 to TRBJ2-5; D perhaps matches TRBD2 (5 bases). The germline V and J ends were trimmed by 6 bases and 3 bases, with 17 bases remaining between them. This CDR3 region has 15 residues. Germline V gene sequence: CDR1 MGHRA, CDR2 YSYEKL. CDR3 in amino acids: CASRAGVGREETQYF. As DNA, the CDR3 is TGCGCCAGCAGGGCCGGGGTAGGGCGAGAAGAGACCCAGTACTTC.

This clone has just one count. This chain joins TRBV27 and TRBJ1-2; TRBD1 agrees at 8 bases. This CDR3 is 16 amino acids long. Germline V gene sequence: CDR1 MNHEY, CDR2 SMNVEV (reference sequence). J lost 8 bases, V lost 5 bases, and 16 bases had no gene match. The CDR3 reads CASSPRTWTGTLGYTF. CDR3 nucleotides: TGTGCCAGCAGTCCCCGCACATGGACAGGGACGTTGGGCTACACCTTC.